The subject of this entry is one TCR beta chain. This sample stems from a study of blood T cell repertoires in COVID-19. Study summary: The study drew acute and convalescent COVID-19 samples from the United States, Italy and Spain. PBMCs, B-cell-depleted T cells, or T cells were the source of the cDNA or gDNA that made up the material.

CDR1 and CDR2 from the germline V gene are SQVTM and ANQGSEA. Trimming pared 7 bases from V and 4 bases from J, leaving 16 bases between. The CDR3 length is 13 residues. As processed by the authors: Amplified reference gene primers provided the basis for estimating nucleated cell counts. Clones were read by immunoSEQ multiplex PCR, and TCRdb kept only the in-frame ones, dropping some. That table gives V, J and clone size, and the DNA gave D and trimming. Among some 77,000 clones listed, around 81% were seen once. What was sequenced was peripheral blood. This chain links TRBV29-1 with TRBJ1-1; D is perhaps TRBD1 (5 bases). This TCR derives from a woman in her sixties or seventies with acute or convalescent COVID-19. CDR3: CSAAGPRTTEAFF. The DNA for the CDR3 is TGCAGCGCCGCGGGACCTCGGACCACTGAAGCTTTCTTT.